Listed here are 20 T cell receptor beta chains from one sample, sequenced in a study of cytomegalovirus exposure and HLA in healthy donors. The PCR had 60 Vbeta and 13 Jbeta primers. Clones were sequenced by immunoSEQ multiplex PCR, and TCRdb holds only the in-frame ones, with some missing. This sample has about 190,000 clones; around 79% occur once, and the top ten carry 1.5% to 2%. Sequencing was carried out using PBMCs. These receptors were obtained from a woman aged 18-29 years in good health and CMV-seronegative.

This CDR3 is CASSLNSGGSYEQYF. CDR3 nucleotide sequence: TGTGCCAGCAGTTTAAATTCAGGGGGCTCCTACGAGCAGTACTTC. The chain couples TRBV28 to TRBJ2-7; the match to TRBD1 covers 7 bases. Germline trimming cut 2 bases from V and 0 bases from J; bases unmatched to any gene: 4. Germline assignment: CDR1 MDHEN and CDR2 SYDVKM. This CDR3 region has 15 residues.

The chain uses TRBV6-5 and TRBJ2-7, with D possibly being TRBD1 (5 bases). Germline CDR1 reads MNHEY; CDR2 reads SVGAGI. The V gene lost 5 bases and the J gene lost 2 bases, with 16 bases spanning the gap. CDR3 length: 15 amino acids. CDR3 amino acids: CASSPRTTGPYEQYF. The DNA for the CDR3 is TGTGCCAGCAGTCCGAGAACCACAGGCCCCTACGAGCAGTACTTC.

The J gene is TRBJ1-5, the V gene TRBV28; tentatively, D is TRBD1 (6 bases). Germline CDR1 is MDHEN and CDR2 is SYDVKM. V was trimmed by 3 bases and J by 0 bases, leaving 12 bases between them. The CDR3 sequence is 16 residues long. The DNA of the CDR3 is TGTGCCAGCAGTTTCCGGACAGTTGATAGCAATCAGCCCCAGCATTTT. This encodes CASSFRTVDSNQPQHF.

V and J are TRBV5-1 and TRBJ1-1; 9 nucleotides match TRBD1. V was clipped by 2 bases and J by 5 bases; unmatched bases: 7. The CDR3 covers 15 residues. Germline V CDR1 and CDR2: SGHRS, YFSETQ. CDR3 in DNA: TGCGCCAGCAGCTTAGGTACAGGGGGCCGTACTGAAGCTTTCTTT. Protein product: CASSLGTGGRTEAFF.

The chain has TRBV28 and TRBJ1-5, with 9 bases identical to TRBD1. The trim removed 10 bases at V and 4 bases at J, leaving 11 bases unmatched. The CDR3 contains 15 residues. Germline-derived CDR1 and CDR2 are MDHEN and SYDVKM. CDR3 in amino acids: CATSEGQGFNQPQHF. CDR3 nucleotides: TGTGCCACGTCTGAGGGACAGGGATTTAATCAGCCCCAGCATTTT.

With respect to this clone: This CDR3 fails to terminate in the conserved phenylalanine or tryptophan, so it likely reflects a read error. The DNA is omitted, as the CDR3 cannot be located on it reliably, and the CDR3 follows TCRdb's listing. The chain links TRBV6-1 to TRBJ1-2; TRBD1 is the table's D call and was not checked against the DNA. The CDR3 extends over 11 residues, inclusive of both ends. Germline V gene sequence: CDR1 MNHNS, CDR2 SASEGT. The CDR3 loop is CASRSLRDTEV.

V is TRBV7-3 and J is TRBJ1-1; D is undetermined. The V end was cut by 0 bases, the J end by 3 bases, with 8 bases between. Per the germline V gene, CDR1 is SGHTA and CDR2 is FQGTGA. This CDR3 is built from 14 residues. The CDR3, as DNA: TGTGCCAGCAGCTTAACAGTTACTGACACTGAAGCTTTCTTT. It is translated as CASSLTVTDTEAFF.

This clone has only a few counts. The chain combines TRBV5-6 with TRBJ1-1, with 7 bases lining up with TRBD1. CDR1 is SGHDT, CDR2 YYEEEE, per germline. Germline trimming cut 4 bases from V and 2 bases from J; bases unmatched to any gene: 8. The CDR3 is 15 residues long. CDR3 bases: TGTGCCAGCAGCCCCCCCGGGACAGTAAACACTGAAGCTTTCTTT. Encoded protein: CASSPPGTVNTEAFF.

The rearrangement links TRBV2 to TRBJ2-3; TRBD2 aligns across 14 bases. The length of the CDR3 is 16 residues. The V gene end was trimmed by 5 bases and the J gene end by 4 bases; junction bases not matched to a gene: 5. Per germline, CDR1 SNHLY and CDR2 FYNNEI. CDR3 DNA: TGTGCCAGCAGTCCGGGACTAGCGGGAGAGGCAGATACGCAGTATTTT. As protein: CASSPGLAGEADTQYF.

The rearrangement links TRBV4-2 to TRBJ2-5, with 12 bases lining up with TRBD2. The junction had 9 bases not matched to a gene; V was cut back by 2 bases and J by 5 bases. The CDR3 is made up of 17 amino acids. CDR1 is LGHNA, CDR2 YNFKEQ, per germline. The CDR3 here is CASSQRTSGVPVETQYF. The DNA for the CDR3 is TGTGCCAGCAGCCAACGGACTAGCGGGGTCCCGGTGGAGACCCAGTACTTC.

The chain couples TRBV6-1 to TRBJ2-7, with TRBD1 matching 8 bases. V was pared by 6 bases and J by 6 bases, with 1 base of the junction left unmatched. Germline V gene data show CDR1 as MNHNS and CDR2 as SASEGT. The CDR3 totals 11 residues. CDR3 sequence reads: CASRQGGEQYF. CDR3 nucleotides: TGTGCCAGCAGACAGGGGGGCGAGCAGTACTTC.

The CDR3, as DNA: TGCGCCAGCAGCTTGGAGGGGAGGGCCTTGTACAATGAGCAGTTCTTC. This translates into CASSLEGRALYNEQFF. The V call is TRBV5-1, the J call TRBJ2-1, with 7 bases aligning to TRBD2. The V segment lost 0 bases and the J segment 4 bases; nucleotides outside the gene matches: 7. CDR1 SGHRS and CDR2 YFSETQ come from the germline V gene. This CDR3 comprises 16 residues.

In nucleotides, the CDR3 is TGTGCCAGCATCACTAGAGGAGCAGATACGCAGTATTTT. Protein product: CASITRGADTQYF. The chain uses TRBV2 and TRBJ2-3; maybe TRBD2 (5 bases). The CDR3 loop spans 13 amino acids. Between the trimmed V and J ends, which lost 7 bases and 4 bases, there was a span of 12 bases. CDR1 SNHLY and CDR2 FYNNEI come from the germline V gene.

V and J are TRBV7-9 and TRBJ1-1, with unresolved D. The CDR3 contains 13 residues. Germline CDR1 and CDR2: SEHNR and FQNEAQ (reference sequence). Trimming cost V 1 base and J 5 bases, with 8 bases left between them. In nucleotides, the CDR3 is TGTGCCAGCAGCTTAGTGTCGGGGACTGAAGCTTTCTTT. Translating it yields CASSLVSGTEAFF.

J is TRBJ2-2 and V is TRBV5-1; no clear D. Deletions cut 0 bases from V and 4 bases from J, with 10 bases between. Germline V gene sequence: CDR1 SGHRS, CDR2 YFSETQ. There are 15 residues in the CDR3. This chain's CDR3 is CASSLGYYGTGELFF. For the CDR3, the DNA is TGCGCCAGCAGCTTGGGTTACTACGGCACCGGGGAGCTGTTTTTT.

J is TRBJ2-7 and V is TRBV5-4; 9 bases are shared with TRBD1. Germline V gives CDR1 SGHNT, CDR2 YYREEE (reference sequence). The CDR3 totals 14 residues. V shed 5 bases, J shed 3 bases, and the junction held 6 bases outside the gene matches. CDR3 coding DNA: TGTGCCAGCAGTCGGGACAGGGTAAACTACGAGCAGTACTTC. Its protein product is CASSRDRVNYEQYF.

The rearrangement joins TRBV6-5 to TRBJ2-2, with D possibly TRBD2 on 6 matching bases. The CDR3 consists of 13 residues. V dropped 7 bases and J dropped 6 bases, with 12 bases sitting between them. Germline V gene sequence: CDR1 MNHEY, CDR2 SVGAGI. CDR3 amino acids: CASTRLVPGELFF. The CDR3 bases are TGTGCCAGCACCCGACTAGTCCCCGGGGAGCTGTTTTTT.

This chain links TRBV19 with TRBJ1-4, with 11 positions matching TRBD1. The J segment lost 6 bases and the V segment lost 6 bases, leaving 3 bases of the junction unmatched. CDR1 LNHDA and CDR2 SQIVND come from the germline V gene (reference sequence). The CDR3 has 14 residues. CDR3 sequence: CASSGTGGYEKLFF. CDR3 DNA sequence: TGTGCCAGTAGCGGGACAGGGGGTTATGAAAAACTGTTTTTT. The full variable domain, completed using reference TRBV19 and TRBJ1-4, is DGGITQSPKYLFRKEGQNVTLSCEQNLNHDAMYWYRQDPGQGLRLIYYSQIVNDFQKGDIAEGYSVSREKKESFPLTVTSAQKNPTAFYLCASSGTGGYEKLFFGSGTQLSVL.

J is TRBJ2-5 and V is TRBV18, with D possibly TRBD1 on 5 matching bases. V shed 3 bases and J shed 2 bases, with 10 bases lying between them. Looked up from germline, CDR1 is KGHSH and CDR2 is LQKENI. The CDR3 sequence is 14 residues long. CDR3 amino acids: CASSPGAEQETQYF. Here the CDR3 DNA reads TGTGCCAGCTCACCTGGGGCAGAGCAAGAGACCCAGTACTTC.

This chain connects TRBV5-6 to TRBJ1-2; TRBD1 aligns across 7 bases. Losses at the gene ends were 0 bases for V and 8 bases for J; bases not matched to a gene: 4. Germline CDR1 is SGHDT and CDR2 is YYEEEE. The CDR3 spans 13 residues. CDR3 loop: CASSLGGGRGYTF. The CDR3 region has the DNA TGTGCCAGCAGCTTGGGAGGGGGCAGGGGCTACACCTTC.